A single sample gave rise to the 23 T cell receptor beta chains below, sequenced in a study of T cell responses to AZD1222 COVID-19 vaccine (dated by TCRdb to the early 2020s). The library came from the immunoSEQ multiplex PCR assay. What TCRdb holds here is the immuneACCESS table cut down to in-frame rearrangements. Part of the clones is not present; checked against another copy, under half of the missing clones reflect an unresolved V gene, and the others are unexplained. This sample holds approximately 120,000 clones; roughly nine tenths were observed only once. Clones ranked in the top ten supply under 5.5% of the sample. What this sample's time point label stands for: baseline before first vaccination. This sample comprised peripheral blood, obtained on day 0 of AZD1222 vaccination. These receptors all stem from an adult in good health.

This chain uses TRBV11-2 with TRBJ1-2; the D is unclear. Per germline, CDR1 SGHAT and CDR2 FQNNGV. The CDR3 totals 14 residues. Trimming left V 1 base short and J 6 bases short, with 12 bases between. The CDR3 here is CASSLVRVRNGYTF. CDR3 nucleotides: TGTGCCAGCAGCTTAGTCCGGGTTAGAAATGGCTACACCTTC.

This chain uses TRBV5-1 with TRBJ2-1; TRBD1 matches at 9 bases. Germline CDR1 is SGHRS and CDR2 is YFSETQ. Trimming took 3 bases from V and 9 from J; bases not matched to a gene: 7. The CDR3 contains 14 residues. CDR3 sequence reads: CASSSGTGNIEQFF. The CDR3 bases are TGCGCCAGCAGCTCCGGGACAGGGAATATTGAGCAGTTCTTC.

The rearrangement joins TRBV6-4 to TRBJ1-2; 7 bases match TRBD1. The CDR3 is 17 amino acids. V was pared by 2 bases and J by 6 bases, with 15 bases of the junction left unmatched. Looked up from germline, CDR1 is MRHNA and CDR2 is SNTAGT. CDR3: CASSDIPGQRRGDGYTF. CDR3 nucleotide sequence: TGTGCCAGCAGTGACATCCCGGGACAGCGTCGGGGAGATGGCTACACCTTC.

The rearrangement uses TRBV3-1 (or the pseudogene TRBV3-2) and TRBJ1-5, with D unclear. The CDR3 spans 14 residues. Per the germline V gene, CDR1 is LGHDT and CDR2 is YNNKEL (reference sequence). V dropped 1 base and J dropped 2 bases, with 6 bases sitting between them. The CDR3 DNA follows: TGTGCCAGCAGCCAAGGTTTCGGCAATCAGCCCCAGCATTTT. Translation: CASSQGFGNQPQHF.

This clone was counted only a few times. The CDR3 DNA reads TGTGCCAGCAGCCACACAACAGGGATTGCGGATGAAGCTTTCTTT. This translates into CASSHTTGIADEAFF. The V and J genes are TRBV6-2 or TRBV6-3 and TRBJ1-1, with D possibly TRBD1 on 6 matching bases. Trimming shortened V by 6 bases and J by 7 bases, and 21 bases separated the two germline ends. The V gene's germline CDR1 is MNHEY and CDR2 SVGEGT. The CDR3 runs 15 residues.

The chain is built from TRBV6-5 and TRBJ2-7, with TRBD2 matching 8 bases. The junction had 4 bases not matched to a gene; V was cut back by 6 bases and J by 6 bases. Looked up from germline, CDR1 is MNHEY and CDR2 is SVGAGI. This CDR3 is built from 12 residues. CDR3 loop: CASRRAGGEQYF. The DNA for the CDR3 is TGTGCCAGCAGAAGGGCGGGGGGCGAGCAGTACTTC.

This chain connects TRBV12-3 or TRBV12-4 to TRBJ1-1, with TRBD1 matching over 7 bases. Trimming took 5 bases from V and 8 from J; bases not matched to a gene: 8. The CDR3 covers 13 residues. The CDR3 DNA reads TGTGCCAGCAGTCCCCGACAGGGATCAGAAGCTTTCTTT. Its translation: CASSPRQGSEAFF.

The gene calls are TRBV19 and TRBJ1-5; D is unclear. V was trimmed by 3 bases and J by 0 bases, leaving 9 bases between them. In germline, CDR1 is LNHDA, CDR2 SQIVND (reference sequence). The CDR3 is made up of 15 amino acids. The CDR3 sequence is CASSMVPDSNQPQHF. The CDR3 DNA reads TGTGCCAGTAGTATGGTGCCGGATAGCAATCAGCCCCAGCATTTT.

The chain combines TRBV28 with TRBJ1-5, with TRBD1 as a possible D gene (6 bases). Germline V gene sequence: CDR1 MDHEN, CDR2 SYDVKM. The CDR3 covers 15 residues. V was cut by 3 bases and J by 1 base, with 10 bases left in between. CDR3 coding DNA: TGTGCCAGCAGTTTTGGGGGGACAAGCAATCAGCCCCAGCATTTT. Protein sequence: CASSFGGTSNQPQHF.

The chain carries TRBV24-1 and TRBJ2-2; 7 nucleotides align to TRBD2. Germline values: CDR1 KGHDR, CDR2 SFDVKD. The CDR3 runs 19 residues. V lost 0 bases to trimming and J lost 0 bases; unmatched junction nucleotides: 9. The CDR3 DNA follows: TGTGCCACCAGTGATTTGTGGGCTAGCGGTCTCGCGAACACCGGGGAGCTGTTTTTT. Its protein is CATSDLWASGLANTGELFF.

CDR3 loop: CASSVGGSTGELFF. As DNA, the CDR3 is TGTGCCAGCAGCGTAGGCGGGAGCACCGGGGAGCTGTTTTTT. The chain joins TRBV9 to TRBJ2-2, with 7 bases identical to TRBD2. The CDR3 runs to 14 residues. The germline CDR1 and CDR2 sequences are SGDLS and YYNGEE. V was clipped by 0 bases and J by 4 bases; unmatched bases: 0. The whole variable domain, remainder taken from reference TRBV9 and TRBJ2-2, is DSGVTQTPKHLITATGQRVTLRCSPRSGDLSVYWYQQSLDQGLQFLIQYYNGEERAKGNILERFSAQQFPDLHSELNLSSLELGDSALYFCASSVGGSTGELFFGEGSRLTVL.

This chain connects TRBV6-5 to TRBJ2-2, with 7 bases aligning to TRBD1. CDR1 and CDR2 from the germline V gene are MNHEY and SVGAGI. Trimming removed 6 bases from V and 6 bases from J; junction bases left unmatched: 7. This CDR3 comprises 14 residues. The CDR3 DNA is TGTGCCAGCAGCACAACAGGGGTGGCCGGGGAGCTGTTTTTT. It is translated as CASSTTGVAGELFF.

The V gene is TRBV15, the J gene TRBJ2-1; TRBD1 agrees at 7 bases. Germline V gives CDR1 LNHNV, CDR2 YYDKDF (reference sequence). The trim removed 3 bases at V and 1 base at J, leaving 6 bases unmatched. CDR3 length equals 16 residues. CDR3 residues: CATSRITQGSYNEQFF. The DNA of the CDR3 is TGTGCCACCAGCAGGATCACACAGGGGTCCTACAATGAGCAGTTCTTC.

The chain recombines TRBV7-9 with TRBJ1-2; 9 nucleotides align to TRBD1. CDR3 length: 16 residues. The J segment lost 5 bases and the V segment lost 5 bases, leaving 12 bases of the junction unmatched. Germline V gene sequence: CDR1 SEHNR, CDR2 FQNEAQ (reference sequence). The CDR3 here is CASSPRQGVLWYGYTF. CDR3 in DNA: TGTGCCAGCAGCCCCCGACAGGGGGTGCTCTGGTATGGCTACACCTTC. Full variable domain (rest looked up from reference TRBV7-9 and TRBJ1-2): DTGVSQNPRHKITKRGQNVTFRCDPISEHNRLYWYRQTLGQGPEFLTYFQNEAQLEKSRLLSDRFSAERPKGSFSTLEIQRTEQGDSAMYLCASSPRQGVLWYGYTFGSGTRLTVV.

This clone has just one count. The chain joins TRBV7-9 to TRBJ2-7, with D possibly called TRBD1 or TRBD2 (6 bases each). V dropped 2 bases and J dropped 9 bases, with 11 bases sitting between them. The CDR3 is 12 amino acids. Germline lookup yields CDR1 SEHNR and CDR2 FQNEAQ (reference sequence). The CDR3 DNA sequence: TGTGCCAGCAGCTTACCGGGGGCAGGGCAGTACTTC. Its protein is CASSLPGAGQYF.

The chain couples TRBV19 to TRBJ1-2; maybe TRBD1 (5 bases). Trimming pared 5 bases from V and 5 bases from J, leaving 9 bases between. Germline V lookup: CDR1 LNHDA, CDR2 SQIVND (reference sequence). The CDR3 is 12 residues long. CDR3 sequence (DNA): TGTGCCAGTAGTCTCCAGGGTTATGGCTACACCTTC. Translated: CASSLQGYGYTF. The full variable domain, in which reference TRBV19 and TRBJ1-2 provide the parts outside the CDR3, is DGGITQSPKYLFRKEGQNVTLSCEQNLNHDAMYWYRQDPGQGLRLIYYSQIVNDFQKGDIAEGYSVSREKKESFPLTVTSAQKNPTAFYLCASSLQGYGYTFGSGTRLTVV.

The V and J genes are TRBV2 and TRBJ1-1; 8 bases fit TRBD1. Germline V gene sequence: CDR1 SNHLY, CDR2 FYNNEI. The CDR3 has 16 amino acids. Trimming took 3 bases from V and 1 from J; bases not matched to a gene: 7. CDR3 DNA sequence: TGTGCCAGCAGTGACCGGACAGGGCACCAGAACACTGAAGCTTTCTTT. Translating it yields CASSDRTGHQNTEAFF.

By proportion, this clone is medium-sized. This sequence joins TRBV12-3 or TRBV12-4 and TRBJ2-1; D possibly corresponds to TRBD2 (6 bases). The CDR3 contains 12 residues. Trimming took off 7 bases at V and 9 bases at J, with 13 bases between the two ends. DNA for the CDR3: TGTGCCAGCAATAACCAGGGAGGTGAGCAGTTCTTC. Encoded protein: CASNNQGGEQFF.

This sequence joins TRBV4-3 and TRBJ1-1, with 7 bases that match TRBD1. This CDR3 is built from 15 residues. Germline V gives CDR1 LGHNA, CDR2 YSLEER. V trimming: 0 bases; J trimming: 4 bases; junction bases outside the gene matches: 5. CDR3 bases: TGCGCCAGCAGCCAAGATAAGGGGGCGGGCACTGAAGCTTTCTTT. Translated: CASSQDKGAGTEAFF.

The CDR3 region has the DNA TGTGCCAGTAGTATCACAGGGATTAATTCACCCCTCCACTTT. Its protein is CASSITGINSPLHF. The chain is built from TRBV19 and TRBJ1-6, with D possibly TRBD1 on 6 matching bases. The germline V gene has CDR1 LNHDA and CDR2 SQIVND (reference sequence). Trimming stripped 3 bases from V and 6 bases from J, with 9 bases between. There are 14 residues in the CDR3.

This clone came up once. V usage is TRBV7-9 and J usage is TRBJ1-1, with D unresolved. From germline, CDR1 is SEHNR and CDR2 FQNEAQ (reference sequence). The V gene lost 5 bases and the J gene lost 10 bases, with 17 bases spanning the gap. The CDR3 consists of 13 residues. CDR3 amino acids: CASSTREPPRAFF. DNA for the CDR3: TGTGCCAGCAGCACCCGGGAGCCCCCAAGAGCTTTCTTT.

This clone ranks as medium-sized. The chain links TRBV15 to TRBJ1-2; 7 bases match TRBD1. V trimming: 8 bases; J trimming: 7 bases; junction bases outside the gene matches: 7. The CDR3 loop spans 12 amino acids. In germline, CDR1 is LNHNV, CDR2 YYDKDF (reference sequence). The CDR3 protein is CATQTGLGGYTF. CDR3 sequence (DNA): TGTGCCACCCAGACAGGGCTGGGTGGCTACACCTTC.

The chain links TRBV6-2 or TRBV6-3 to TRBJ1-2, with D possibly matching TRBD1 (5 bases). CDR1 is MNHEY, CDR2 SVGEGT, per germline. V gave up 5 bases and J gave up 0 bases, with 16 bases separating them. This CDR3 comprises 16 residues. The CDR3: CASSPTGTHANYGYTF. The DNA for the CDR3 is TGTGCCAGCAGTCCCACCGGGACGCACGCTAACTATGGCTACACCTTC.